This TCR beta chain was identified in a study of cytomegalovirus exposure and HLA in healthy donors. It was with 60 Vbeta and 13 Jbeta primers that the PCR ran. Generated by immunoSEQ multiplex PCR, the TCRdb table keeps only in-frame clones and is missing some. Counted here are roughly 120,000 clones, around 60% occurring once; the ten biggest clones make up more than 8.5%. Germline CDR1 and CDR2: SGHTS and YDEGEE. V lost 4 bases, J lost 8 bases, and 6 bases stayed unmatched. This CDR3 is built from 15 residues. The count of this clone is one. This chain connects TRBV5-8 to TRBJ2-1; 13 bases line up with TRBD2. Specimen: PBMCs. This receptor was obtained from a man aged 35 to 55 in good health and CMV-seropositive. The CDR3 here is CASSPGTSGKDEQFF. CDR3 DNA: TGTGCCAGCAGCCCCGGGACTAGCGGGAAGGATGAGCAGTTCTTC.